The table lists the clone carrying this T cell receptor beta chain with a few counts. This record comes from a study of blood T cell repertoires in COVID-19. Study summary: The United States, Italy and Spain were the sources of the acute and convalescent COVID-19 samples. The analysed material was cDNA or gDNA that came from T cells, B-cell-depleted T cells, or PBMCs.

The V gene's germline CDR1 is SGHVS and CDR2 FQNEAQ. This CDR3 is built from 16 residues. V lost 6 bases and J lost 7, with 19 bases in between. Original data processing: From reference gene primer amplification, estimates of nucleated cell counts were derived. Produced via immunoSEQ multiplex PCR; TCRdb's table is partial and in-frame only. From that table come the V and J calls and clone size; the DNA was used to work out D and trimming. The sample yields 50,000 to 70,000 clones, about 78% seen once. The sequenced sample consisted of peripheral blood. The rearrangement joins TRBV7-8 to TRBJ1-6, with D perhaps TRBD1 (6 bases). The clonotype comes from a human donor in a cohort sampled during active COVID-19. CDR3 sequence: CASSQRGGGGNSPLHF. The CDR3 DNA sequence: TGTGCCAGCAGTCAGAGGGGAGGGGGGGGAAATTCACCCCTCCACTTT.